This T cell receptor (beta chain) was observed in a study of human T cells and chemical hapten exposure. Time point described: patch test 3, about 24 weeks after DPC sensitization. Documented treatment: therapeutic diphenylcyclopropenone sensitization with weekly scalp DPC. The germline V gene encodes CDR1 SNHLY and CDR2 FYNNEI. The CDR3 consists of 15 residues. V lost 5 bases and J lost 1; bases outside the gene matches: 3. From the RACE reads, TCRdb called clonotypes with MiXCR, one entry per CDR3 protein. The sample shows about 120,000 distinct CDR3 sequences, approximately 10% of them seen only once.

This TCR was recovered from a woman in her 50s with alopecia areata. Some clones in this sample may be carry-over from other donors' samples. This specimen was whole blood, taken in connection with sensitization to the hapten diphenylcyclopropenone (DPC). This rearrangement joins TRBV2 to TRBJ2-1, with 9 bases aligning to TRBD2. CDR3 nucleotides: TGTGCCAGCAGTCCGACTAGCGGATCCTACAATGAGCAGTTCTTC. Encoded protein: CASSPTSGSYNEQFF.